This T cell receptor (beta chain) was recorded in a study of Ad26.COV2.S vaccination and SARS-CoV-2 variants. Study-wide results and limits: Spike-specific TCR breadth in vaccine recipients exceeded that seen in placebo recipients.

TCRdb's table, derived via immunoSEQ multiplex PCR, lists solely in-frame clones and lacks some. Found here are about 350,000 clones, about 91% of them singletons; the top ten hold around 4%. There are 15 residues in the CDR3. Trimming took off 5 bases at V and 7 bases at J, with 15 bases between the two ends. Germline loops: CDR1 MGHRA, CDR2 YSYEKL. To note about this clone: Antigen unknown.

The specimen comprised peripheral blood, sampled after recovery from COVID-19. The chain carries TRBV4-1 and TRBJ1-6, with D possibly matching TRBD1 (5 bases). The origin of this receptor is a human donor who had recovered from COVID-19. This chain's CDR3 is CASSSLYGANSPLHF. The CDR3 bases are TGCGCCAGCAGCTCCTTGTATGGGGCAAATTCACCCCTCCACTTT.